The clone carrying this TCR beta chain was counted once. Sequence at one end of the junction differs from germline and may be a read error. These data come from a study of blood T cell repertoires in COVID-19. Overall study: Sites in the United States, Italy and Spain provided acute and convalescent COVID-19 samples. PBMCs, B-cell-depleted T cells, or T cells provided the cDNA or gDNA that made up the material.

Germline-derived CDR1 and CDR2 are MNHEY and SVGAGI. This CDR3 has 15 residues. In the authors' methods: Reference gene primer amplification yielded estimated nucleated cell counts. Sequencing used immunoSEQ multiplex PCR; TCRdb keeps in-frame clones, though not all of them. The V and J calls and clone size come from that table; D and trimming were worked out from the DNA. The repertoire consists of about 250,000 clones, with around 79% occurring once and the leading ten covering approximately 3.2%. The sample consisted of peripheral blood. The receptor's source is a woman of 80 years or more with acute or convalescent COVID-19. The rearrangement uses TRBV6-5 and TRBJ1-1; D is perhaps TRBD1 (5 bases). The chain's CDR3 is CAGREGWMGNTEAFF. DNA for the CDR3: TGTGCCGGCAGGGAGGGGTGGATGGGAAACACTGAAGCTTTCTTT.